The source of this TCR beta chain is a study of blood T cell repertoires in COVID-19. Study details: The origin of the acute and convalescent COVID-19 samples was the United States, Italy and Spain. PBMCs, B-cell-depleted T cells, or T cells provided the cDNA or gDNA that made up the material.

How the authors handled the data: The assay estimated nucleated cells by amplifying reference gene primers. Method: immunoSEQ multiplex PCR; TCRdb's copy keeps in-frame clones and lacks some. The D gene and trimming were derived from the DNA, and the V and J assignments and clone size from that table. The sample contains around 30,000 clones, around nine tenths of which appear only once. CDR1 and CDR2 from the germline V gene are SGDLS and YYNGEE. Germline trimming cut 3 bases from V and 2 bases from J; bases unmatched to any gene: 6. This CDR3 has 15 amino acids. The sequence was collected from a man between 60 and 75 years old with active COVID-19. V usage is TRBV9 and J usage is TRBJ2-5; TRBD2 matches at 8 bases. The sequencing sample was made of peripheral blood. CDR3 sequence (DNA): TGTGCCAGCAGCGAAAGCGGGAGACCACAAGAGACCCAGTACTTC. It yields the protein CASSESGRPQETQYF.